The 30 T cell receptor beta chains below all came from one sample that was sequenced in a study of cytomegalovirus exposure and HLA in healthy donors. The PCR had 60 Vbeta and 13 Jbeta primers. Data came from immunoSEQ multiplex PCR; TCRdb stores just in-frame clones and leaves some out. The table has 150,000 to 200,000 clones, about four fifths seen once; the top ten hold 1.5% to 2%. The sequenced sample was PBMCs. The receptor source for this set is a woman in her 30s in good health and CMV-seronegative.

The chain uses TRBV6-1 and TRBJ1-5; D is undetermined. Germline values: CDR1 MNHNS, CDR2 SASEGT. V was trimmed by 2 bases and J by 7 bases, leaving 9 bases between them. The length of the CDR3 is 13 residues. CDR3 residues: CASSEQANQPQHF. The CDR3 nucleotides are TGTGCCAGCAGTGAACAGGCAAACCAGCCCCAGCATTTT.

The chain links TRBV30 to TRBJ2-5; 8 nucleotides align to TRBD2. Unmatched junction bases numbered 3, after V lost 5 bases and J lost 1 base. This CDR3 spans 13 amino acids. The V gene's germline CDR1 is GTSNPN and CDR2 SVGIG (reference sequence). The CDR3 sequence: CAWDSGTQETQYF. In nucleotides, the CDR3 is TGTGCCTGGGATAGCGGGACCCAAGAGACCCAGTACTTC.

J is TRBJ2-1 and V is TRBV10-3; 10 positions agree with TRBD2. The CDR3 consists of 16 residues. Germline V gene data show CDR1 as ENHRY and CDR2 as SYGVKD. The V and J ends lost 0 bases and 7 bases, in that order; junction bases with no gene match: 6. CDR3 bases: TGTGCCATCAGTGAGTCTCAGCGGGGGGGCAGGAATGAGCAGTTCTTC. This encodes CAISESQRGGRNEQFF.

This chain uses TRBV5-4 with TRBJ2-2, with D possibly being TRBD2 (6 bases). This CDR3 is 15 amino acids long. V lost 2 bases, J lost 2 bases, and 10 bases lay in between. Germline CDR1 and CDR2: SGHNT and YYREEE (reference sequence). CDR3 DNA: TGTGCCAGCAGCTTCGCGACTAGAAACACCGGGGAGCTGTTTTTT. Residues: CASSFATRNTGELFF.

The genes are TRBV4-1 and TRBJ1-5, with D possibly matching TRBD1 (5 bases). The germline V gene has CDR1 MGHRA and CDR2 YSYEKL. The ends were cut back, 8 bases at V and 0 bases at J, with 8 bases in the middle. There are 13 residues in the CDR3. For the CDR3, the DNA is TGCGCCAGCGGGGCTTATAGCAATCAGCCCCAGCATTTT. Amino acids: CASGAYSNQPQHF.

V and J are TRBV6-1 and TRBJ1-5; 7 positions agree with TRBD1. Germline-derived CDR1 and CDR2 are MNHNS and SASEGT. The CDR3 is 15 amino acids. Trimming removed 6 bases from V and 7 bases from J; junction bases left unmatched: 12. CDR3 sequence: CASRLGRGTGQPQHF. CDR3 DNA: TGTGCCAGCAGGTTGGGCAGGGGGACGGGACAGCCCCAGCATTTT.

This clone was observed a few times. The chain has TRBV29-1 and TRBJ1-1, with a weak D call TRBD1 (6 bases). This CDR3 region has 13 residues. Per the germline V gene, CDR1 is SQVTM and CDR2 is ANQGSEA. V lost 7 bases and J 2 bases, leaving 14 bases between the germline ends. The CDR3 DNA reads TGCAGCGCCAGCAAGGGGACAAACACTGAAGCTTTCTTT. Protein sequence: CSASKGTNTEAFF. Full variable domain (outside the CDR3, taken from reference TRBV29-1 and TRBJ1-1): SAVISQKPSRDICQRGTSLTIQCQVDSQVTMMFWYRQQPGQSLTLIATANQGSEATYESGFVIDKFPISRPNLTFSTLTVSNMSPEDSSIYLCSASKGTNTEAFFGQGTRLTVV.

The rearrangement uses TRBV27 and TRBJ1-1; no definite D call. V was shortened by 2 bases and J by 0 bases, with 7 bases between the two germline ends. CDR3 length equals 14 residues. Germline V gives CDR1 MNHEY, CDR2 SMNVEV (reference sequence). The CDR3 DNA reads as TGTGCCAGCAGTTTAGGGAGGATGAACACTGAAGCTTTCTTT. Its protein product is CASSLGRMNTEAFF.

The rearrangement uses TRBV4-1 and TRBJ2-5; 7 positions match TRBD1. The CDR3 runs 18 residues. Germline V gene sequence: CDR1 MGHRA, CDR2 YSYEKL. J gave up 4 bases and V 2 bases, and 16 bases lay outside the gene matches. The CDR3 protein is CASSQIRDSSELGETQYF. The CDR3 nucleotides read TGCGCCAGCAGCCAAATCCGGGACAGTTCGGAGTTGGGAGAGACCCAGTACTTC.

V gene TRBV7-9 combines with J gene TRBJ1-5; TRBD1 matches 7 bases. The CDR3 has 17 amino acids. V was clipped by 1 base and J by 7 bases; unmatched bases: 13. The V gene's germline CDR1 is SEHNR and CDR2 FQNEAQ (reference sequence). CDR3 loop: CASSLGRSRGLRQPQHF. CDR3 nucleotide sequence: TGTGCCAGCAGCTTAGGCCGTTCGAGGGGGCTAAGACAGCCCCAGCATTTT.

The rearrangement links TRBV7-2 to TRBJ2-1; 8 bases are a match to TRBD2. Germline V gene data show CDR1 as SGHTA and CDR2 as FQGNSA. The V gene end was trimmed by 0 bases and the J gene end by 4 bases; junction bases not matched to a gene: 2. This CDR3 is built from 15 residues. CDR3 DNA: TGTGCCAGCAGCTTAGCTCCGGGGGGGTACAATGAGCAGTTCTTC. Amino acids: CASSLAPGGYNEQFF.

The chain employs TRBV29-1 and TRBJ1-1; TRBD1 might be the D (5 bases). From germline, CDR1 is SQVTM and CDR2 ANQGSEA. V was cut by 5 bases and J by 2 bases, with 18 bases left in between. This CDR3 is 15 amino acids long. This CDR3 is CSVTPNRSPNTEAFF. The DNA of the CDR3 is TGCAGCGTTACTCCTAACAGGAGCCCAAACACTGAAGCTTTCTTT.

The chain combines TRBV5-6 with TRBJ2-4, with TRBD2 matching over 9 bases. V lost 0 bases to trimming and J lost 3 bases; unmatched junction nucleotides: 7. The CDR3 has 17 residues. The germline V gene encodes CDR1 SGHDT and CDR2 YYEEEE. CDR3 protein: CASSLGGSGGNKNIQYF. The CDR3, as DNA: TGTGCCAGCAGCTTGGGAGGTAGCGGGGGAAACAAAAACATTCAGTACTTC.

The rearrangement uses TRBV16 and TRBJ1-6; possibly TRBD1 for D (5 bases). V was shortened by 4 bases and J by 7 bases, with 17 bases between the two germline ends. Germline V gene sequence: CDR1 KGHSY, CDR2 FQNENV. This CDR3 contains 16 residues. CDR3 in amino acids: CASSLSGQAGNSPLHF. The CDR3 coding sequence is TGTGCCAGCAGCCTAAGTGGGCAGGCAGGGAATTCACCCCTCCACTTT. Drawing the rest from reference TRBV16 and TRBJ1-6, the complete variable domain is GEEVAQTPKHLVRGEGQKAKLYCAPIKGHSYVFWYQQVLKNEFKFLISFQNENVFDETGMPKERFSAKCLPNSPCSLEIQATKLEDSAVYFCASSLSGQAGNSPLHFGNGTRLTVT.

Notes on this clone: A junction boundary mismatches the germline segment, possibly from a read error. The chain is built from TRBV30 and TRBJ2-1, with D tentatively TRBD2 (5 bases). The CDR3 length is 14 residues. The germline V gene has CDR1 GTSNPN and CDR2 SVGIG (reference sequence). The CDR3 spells CAWSTTGSSNEQFF. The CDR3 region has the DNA TGTGCCTGGAGTACCACGGGATCCTCCAATGAGCAGTTCTTC.

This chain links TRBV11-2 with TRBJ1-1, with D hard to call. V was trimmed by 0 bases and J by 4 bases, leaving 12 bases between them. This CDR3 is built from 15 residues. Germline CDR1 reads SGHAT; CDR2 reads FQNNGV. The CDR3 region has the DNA TGTGCCAGCAGCTTAGACGGAGCGTGGAGCACTGAAGCTTTCTTT. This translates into CASSLDGAWSTEAFF.

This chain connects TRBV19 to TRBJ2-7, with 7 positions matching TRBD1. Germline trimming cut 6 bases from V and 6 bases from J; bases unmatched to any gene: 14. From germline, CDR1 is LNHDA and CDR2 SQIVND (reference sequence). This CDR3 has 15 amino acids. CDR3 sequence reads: CASRWPGTDEGEQYF. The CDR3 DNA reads TGTGCCAGTAGATGGCCCGGGACAGATGAAGGCGAGCAGTACTTC.

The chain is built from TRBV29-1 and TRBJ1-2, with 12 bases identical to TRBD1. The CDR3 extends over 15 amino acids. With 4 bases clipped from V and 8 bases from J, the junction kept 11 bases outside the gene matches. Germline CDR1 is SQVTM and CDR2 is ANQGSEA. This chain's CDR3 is CSVASPGQGAEGYTF. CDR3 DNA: TGCAGCGTTGCATCCCCGGGACAGGGGGCAGAGGGCTACACCTTC.

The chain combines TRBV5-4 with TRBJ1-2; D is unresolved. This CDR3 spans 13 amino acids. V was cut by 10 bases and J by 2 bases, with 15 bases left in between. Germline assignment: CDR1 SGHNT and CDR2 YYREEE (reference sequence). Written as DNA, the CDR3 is TGTGCCGTTCCCCTGGGCCGGAACTATGGCTACACCTTC. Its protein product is CAVPLGRNYGYTF.

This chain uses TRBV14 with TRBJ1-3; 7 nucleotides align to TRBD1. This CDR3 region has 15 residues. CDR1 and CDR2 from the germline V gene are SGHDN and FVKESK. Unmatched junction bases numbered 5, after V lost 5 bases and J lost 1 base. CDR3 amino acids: CASSADRTSGNTIYF. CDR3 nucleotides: TGTGCCAGCAGCGCGGACAGGACTTCTGGAAACACCATATATTTT.

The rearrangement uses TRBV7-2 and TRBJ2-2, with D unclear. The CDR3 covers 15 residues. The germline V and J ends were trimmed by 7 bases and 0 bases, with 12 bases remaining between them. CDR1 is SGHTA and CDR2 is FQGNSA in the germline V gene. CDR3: CASTVETPNTGELFF. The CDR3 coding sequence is TGTGCCAGCACCGTGGAGACGCCGAACACCGGGGAGCTGTTTTTT.

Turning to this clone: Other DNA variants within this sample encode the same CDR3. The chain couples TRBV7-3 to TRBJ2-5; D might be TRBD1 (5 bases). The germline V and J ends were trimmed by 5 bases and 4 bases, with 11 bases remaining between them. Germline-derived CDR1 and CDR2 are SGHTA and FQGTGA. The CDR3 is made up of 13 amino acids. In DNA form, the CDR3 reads TGTGCCAGCAGCCTCAGGGAAGGAGAGACCCAGTACTTC. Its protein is CASSLREGETQYF.

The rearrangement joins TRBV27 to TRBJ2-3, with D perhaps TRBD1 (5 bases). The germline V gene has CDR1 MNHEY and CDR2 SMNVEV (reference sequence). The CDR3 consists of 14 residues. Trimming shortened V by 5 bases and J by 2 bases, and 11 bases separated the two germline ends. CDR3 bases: TGTGCCAGCAGTGCCCAGGGATCCACAGATACGCAGTATTTT. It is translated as CASSAQGSTDTQYF.

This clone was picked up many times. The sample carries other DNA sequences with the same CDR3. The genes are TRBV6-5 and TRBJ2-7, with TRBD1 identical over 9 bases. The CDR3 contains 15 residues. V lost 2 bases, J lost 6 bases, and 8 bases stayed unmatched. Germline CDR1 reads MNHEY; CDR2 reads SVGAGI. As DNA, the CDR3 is TGTGCCAGCAGTTACAAGGGACAGGGCGGGGGCGAGCAGTACTTC. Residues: CASSYKGQGGGEQYF.

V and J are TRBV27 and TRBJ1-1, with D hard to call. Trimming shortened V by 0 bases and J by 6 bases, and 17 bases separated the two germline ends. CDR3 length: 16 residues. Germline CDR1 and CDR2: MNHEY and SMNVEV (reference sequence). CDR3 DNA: TGTGCCAGCAGTTTATCGAGGCTGGGGAGAAGTGCTGAAGCTTTCTTT. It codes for CASSLSRLGRSAEAFF.

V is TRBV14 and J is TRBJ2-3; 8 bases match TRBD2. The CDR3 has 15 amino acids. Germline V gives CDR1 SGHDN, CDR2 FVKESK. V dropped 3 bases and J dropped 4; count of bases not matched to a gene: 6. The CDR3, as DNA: TGTGCCAGCAGCCAGACTAGCGTTGGCGCAGATACGCAGTATTTT. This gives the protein CASSQTSVGADTQYF. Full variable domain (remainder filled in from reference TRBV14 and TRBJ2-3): EAGVTQFPSHSVIEKGQTVTLRCDPISGHDNLYWYRRVMGKEIKFLLHFVKESKQDESGMPNNRFLAERTGGTYSTLKVQPAELEDSGVYFCASSQTSVGADTQYFGPGTRLTVL.

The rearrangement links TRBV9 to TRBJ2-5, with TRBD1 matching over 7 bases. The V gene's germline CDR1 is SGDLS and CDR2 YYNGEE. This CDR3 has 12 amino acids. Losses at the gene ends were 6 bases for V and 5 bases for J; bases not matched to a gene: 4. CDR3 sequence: CASNRGGETQYF. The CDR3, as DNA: TGTGCCAGCAACAGGGGTGGGGAGACCCAGTACTTC.

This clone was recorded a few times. Written as DNA, the CDR3 is TGTGCCAGCAGCCAAGATTCTGGCAGCTTGGCGGGGAAACTGTTTTTT. Translation: CASSQDSGSLAGKLFF. The rearrangement uses TRBV4-2 and TRBJ1-4; the D is unclear. Deletions cut 0 bases from V and 11 bases from J, with 19 bases between. The CDR3 spans 16 residues. Per germline, CDR1 LGHNA and CDR2 YNFKEQ.

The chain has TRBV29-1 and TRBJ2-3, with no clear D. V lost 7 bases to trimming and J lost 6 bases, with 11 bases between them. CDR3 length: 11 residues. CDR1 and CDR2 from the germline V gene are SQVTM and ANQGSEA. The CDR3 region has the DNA TGCAGCGCTATTGTCGGGGATACGCAGTATTTT. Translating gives CSAIVGDTQYF.

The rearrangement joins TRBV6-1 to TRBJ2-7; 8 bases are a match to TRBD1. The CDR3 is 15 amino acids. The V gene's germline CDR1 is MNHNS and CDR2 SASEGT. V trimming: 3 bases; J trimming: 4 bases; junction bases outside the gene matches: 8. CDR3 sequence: CASSEVGQASYEQYF. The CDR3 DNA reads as TGTGCCAGCAGTGAGGTGGGACAGGCTTCATACGAGCAGTACTTC.